This T cell receptor beta chain was observed in a study of blood T cell repertoires in COVID-19 (dated by TCRdb to the early 2020s). At the level of the whole study: The collaborator samples originated in the United States, Italy and Spain and spanned the acute and convalescent phases of COVID-19. The prospective study material was composed of cDNA or gDNA derived from T cells, B-cell-depleted T cells, or PBMCs. The dataset comprised deeply sampled blood TCRbeta repertoires from subjects exposed to, actively infected with, or recovered from COVID-19. The repertoires were released in a freely available public database intended as a resource for research on the immune response to SARS-CoV-2. The samples were drawn from two sources: the first 160 participants of the ongoing ImmuneRACE study, and fewer than 1,500 subjects contributed by 6 global collaborators. Sample metadata almost always included a de-identified subject ID, COVID-19 status, age in years and sex. Where HLA class I and class II types were available, the types were taken from metadata supplied by the sample provider, not from assay-based typing.

Remarks on this clone: This receptor's antigen is unknown. One base away there is no much larger clone; base qualities are not given.

TCRbeta CDR3 regions were amplified from genomic DNA by means of the immunoSEQ Assay, a bias-controlled multiplex PCR. Regarding the original processing steps: Nucleated cell counts per sample were estimated from amplification of reference gene primers within the assay. To quantify the absolute abundance of each unique TCRbeta CDR3 rearrangement, sequence reads were collapsed and filtered. Productive Simpson clonality was computed per sample as the square root of Simpson's diversity index over productive rearrangements. TCRdb took this table from immuneACCESS and kept in-frame rearrangements with V and J called. Such tables lack part of the clones; where checked against another copy, unresolved V genes explain under half of the gap, and the rest is unexplained. D and trimming come from the DNA, and the V and J calls and clone size come from that table. The sample table contains fewer than 450,000 clones; only one count was recorded for about 90% of them. Of the sample, around 3.3% is held by the ten largest clones.

Samples from volunteer blood donors who had recovered from COVID-19 were contributed by a second Seattle source. Collaborating institutions collected whole blood in K2EDTA tubes following their own protocols. Collaborator samples were shipped for TCRbeta analysis as frozen whole blood, isolated PBMCs, or DNA extracted from either sample type. Study-wide findings and limitations: The quantity of clinical and demographic metadata differed by source and by participant and was supplied without curation.

This TCR was recovered from a woman between 18 and 29 years old who had recovered from COVID-19. Sequenced input: peripheral blood.

The nucleotides read TGTGCCAGCAGCTCAGCGGGTAAGGCCTACGAGCAGTACGTC. Its translation is CASSSAGKAYEQYV. This chain joins TRBV13 to TRBJ2-7; a tentative D call is TRBD2 (6 bases match). The trim is 4 bases for V and 2 bases for J, with a gap of 12 bases between the germline ends. CDR1 and CDR2, per the germline V gene (reference sequence), are PRHDT and FYEKMQ. The CDR3 sequence holds 14 residues, the cysteine and valine included. The kept DNA is CDR3 alone, 42 bases in frame from the first base.